The 8 T cell receptor beta chains below all came from one sample that was sequenced in a study of T cell changes during pregnancy in multiple sclerosis (dated by TCRdb to the late 2010s). The library relied on the immunoSEQ multiplex PCR assay. The source is immuneACCESS, and TCRdb retained only in-frame sequences with V and J called. Part of the clones is not carried over; for the studies checked, unresolved V genes explain less than half of this, and the remainder is unexplained. Here the sample has about 30,000 clones; around nine tenths occur a single time. The ten largest clones add up to around 0.4% of the sample. This material consisted of CD4+ T cells from peripheral blood mononuclear cells, taken in the second trimester of pregnancy. The receptors originated from a female donor in good health, enrolled as a control in a pregnancy study.

The table lists this clone with a count of one. This rearrangement joins TRBV19 to TRBJ1-1; tentative D call: TRBD1 (6 bases). Trimming left V 7 bases short and J 4 bases short, with 22 bases between. Germline lookup yields CDR1 LNHDA and CDR2 SQIVND (reference sequence). The CDR3 is 16 residues long. The CDR3 sequence is CASISRTGQGGTEAFF. The DNA of the CDR3 is TGTGCCAGTATATCCCGAACAGGGCAAGGGGGCACTGAAGCTTTCTTT.

The V call is TRBV9, the J call TRBJ2-5; TRBD2 aligns across 11 bases. CDR3 length: 16 residues. V was pared by 3 bases and J by 5 bases, with 9 bases of the junction left unmatched. The germline gives CDR1 SGDLS, CDR2 YYNGEE. CDR3 in amino acids: CASSERLAGPRETQYF. The CDR3 coding sequence is TGTGCCAGCAGCGAAAGACTAGCGGGGCCAAGGGAGACCCAGTACTTC. The full variable domain, rest sourced from reference TRBV9 and TRBJ2-5, is DSGVTQTPKHLITATGQRVTLRCSPRSGDLSVYWYQQSLDQGLQFLIQYYNGEERAKGNILERFSAQQFPDLHSELNLSSLELGDSALYFCASSERLAGPRETQYFGPGTRLLVL.

V is TRBV12-5 and J is TRBJ2-2, with 9 nucleotides matching TRBD2. The ends lost 3 bases at V and 6 bases at J; junction bases unmatched: 8. This CDR3 has 16 amino acids. Germline CDR1 and CDR2: LGHNT and FRNRAP. The DNA of the CDR3 is TGTGCTAGTGGTTTTCGAGATAGCGGGAGATCCGGGGAGCTGTTTTTT. Amino acids: CASGFRDSGRSGELFF.

V usage is TRBV2 and J usage is TRBJ1-1, with 7 bases aligning to TRBD1. The germline gives CDR1 SNHLY, CDR2 FYNNEI. CDR3 length: 16 residues. Unmatched junction bases numbered 7, after V lost 3 bases and J lost 0 bases. CDR3 amino acids: CASSERSGGMNTEAFF. Written as DNA, the CDR3 is TGTGCCAGCAGTGAGCGGTCAGGGGGAATGAACACTGAAGCTTTCTTT.

This chain uses TRBV21-1 with TRBJ1-5; TRBD1, the D gene given by the table, was not confirmed from the DNA. TRBV21-1 is shown as a pseudogene. This CDR3 is built from 17 residues. CDR3 protein: CASSRSGMVRPGQPQHF. The CDR3 DNA reads TGTGCCAGCAGCAGGTCAGGGATGGTGCGGCCAGGTCAGCCCCAGCATTTT.

This rearrangement joins TRBV25-1 to TRBJ2-7; 7 bases align to TRBD1. J was trimmed by 2 bases and V by 4 bases; bases with no gene match: 5. Germline CDR1 and CDR2: MGHDK and SYGVNS. The CDR3 is 14 residues long. In DNA form, the CDR3 reads TGTGCCAGCAGTGCCGCCGACAGGGCCTACGAGCAGTACTTC. The encoded protein is CASSAADRAYEQYF.

The J gene is TRBJ2-7, the V gene TRBV21-1; TRBD2 is the table's D call and was not checked against the DNA. TRBV21-1 is recorded as a pseudogene. The CDR3 loop spans 17 amino acids. The CDR3 DNA is TGTGCCAGCAGCAAAGAGGGGGTGCGGGAGGGCAAACACGAGCAGTACTTC. Amino acid sequence: CASSKEGVREGKHEQYF.

The chain carries TRBV5-3 and TRBJ2-7; D is possibly TRBD2 (8 bases). TRBV5-3 is classed as an ORF, of uncertain function. The V gene lost 3 bases and the J gene lost 3 bases, with 16 bases spanning the gap. This CDR3 is built from 15 residues. The CDR3 region is CARSCSGTEVYEQYF. CDR3 DNA sequence: TGTGCCAGAAGCTGTAGCGGGACAGAGGTCTACGAGCAGTACTTC.